This note documents a single T cell receptor beta chain sequence. Its antigen is still unknown. In the PCR, 60 Vbeta and 13 Jbeta primers were used. Clones were read by immunoSEQ multiplex PCR, and TCRdb kept only the in-frame ones, dropping some. The sample consists of 100,000 to 120,000 clones, over 65% of them appearing once. Germline CDR1 reads GTSNPN; CDR2 reads SVGIG (reference sequence). Trimming shortened V by 4 bases and J by 0 bases, and 14 bases separated the two germline ends. The length of the CDR3 is 15 residues. This entry is derived from a study of cytomegalovirus exposure and HLA in healthy donors. General observations from the study: It was assumed in the presence/absence analyses that sequencing depth was roughly uniform across donors. Associated with cytomegalovirus, according to the listing, were fewer than 200 TCR beta chains. Because they were indistinguishable, some V segments, including TRBV6-2 and TRBV6-3, were excluded. A later analysis showed that HLA-associated TCR beta chains had undergone more clonal expansion than equally common others.

The chain is built from TRBV30 and TRBJ2-3; D unresolved. The sequence was obtained from a middle-aged man in good health and CMV-seropositive. Sequencing was performed on PBMCs. CDR3 sequence (DNA): TGTGCCTGGACCCCAACAGTCTTTAGCACAGATACGCAGTATTTT. Encoded protein: CAWTPTVFSTDTQYF.